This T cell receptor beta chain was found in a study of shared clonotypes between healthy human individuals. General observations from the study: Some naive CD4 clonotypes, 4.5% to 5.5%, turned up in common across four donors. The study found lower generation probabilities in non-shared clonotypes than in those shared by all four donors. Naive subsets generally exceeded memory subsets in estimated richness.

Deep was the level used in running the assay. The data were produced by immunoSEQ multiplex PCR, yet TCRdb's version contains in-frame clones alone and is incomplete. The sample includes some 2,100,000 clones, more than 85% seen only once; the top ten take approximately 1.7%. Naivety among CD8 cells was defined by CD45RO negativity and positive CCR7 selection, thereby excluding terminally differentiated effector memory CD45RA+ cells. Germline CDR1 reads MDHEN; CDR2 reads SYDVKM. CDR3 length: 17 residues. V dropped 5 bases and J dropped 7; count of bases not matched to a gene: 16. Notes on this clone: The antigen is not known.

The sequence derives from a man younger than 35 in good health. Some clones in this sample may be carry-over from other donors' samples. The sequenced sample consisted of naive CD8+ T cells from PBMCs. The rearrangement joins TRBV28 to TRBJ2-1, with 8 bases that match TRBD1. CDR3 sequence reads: CASSNPRTGRIGNEQFF. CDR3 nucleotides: TGTGCCAGCAGTAACCCTCGGACAGGGAGGATTGGGAATGAGCAGTTCTTC.